This T cell receptor beta chain derives from a study of shared clonotypes between healthy human individuals. Overall study findings and caveats: Sequencing depth was a factor that was expected to affect clonotype sharing among donors.

A note on this clone: Its antigen remains unidentified.

Germline CDR1 MDHEN, CDR2 SYDVKM. CDR3 length equals 13 residues. V dropped 5 bases and J dropped 8; count of bases not matched to a gene: 8. The unsorted PBMC sample used ten immunoSEQ deep assay plates. The data were produced by immunoSEQ multiplex PCR, yet TCRdb's version contains in-frame clones alone and is incomplete. The sample yields fewer than 550,000 clones, about 79% seen once. This chain uses TRBV28 with TRBJ1-2; 7 nucleotides line up with TRBD1. Sequencing was done on a sample of PBMCs. This clonotype was sampled from a middle-aged woman in good health. Some clones in this sample may be carry-over from other donors' samples. CDR3 amino acids: CASSLEGARGYTF. CDR3 coding DNA: TGTGCCAGCAGTCTGGAGGGGGCGCGGGGCTACACCTTC.